Presented here are 19 T cell receptor beta chains from one specimen sequenced in a study of T cell responses to AZD1222 COVID-19 vaccine. Measured with immunoSEQ multiplex PCR; TCRdb has only the in-frame clones, and not every one. The sample holds 150,000 to 200,000 clones, 80% to 95% seen once. The sample consisted of peripheral blood, taken on day 0 of AZD1222 vaccination. These TCRs come from an adult in good health.

This chain joins TRBV20-1 and TRBJ1-2; possibly TRBD1 for D (5 bases). Trimming removed 3 bases from V and 6 bases from J, with 17 bases in between. Germline lookup yields CDR1 DFQATT and CDR2 SNEGSKA (reference sequence). This CDR3 is 14 amino acids long. This chain's CDR3 is CSASTPQGLDGYTF. As DNA, the CDR3 is TGCAGTGCTAGTACCCCCCAGGGCTTAGATGGCTACACCTTC.

This chain links TRBV6-5 with TRBJ1-2; TRBD1 matches 7 bases. The CDR3 spans 14 residues. J was trimmed by 4 bases and V by 10 bases; bases with no gene match: 12. Per the germline V gene, CDR1 is MNHEY and CDR2 is SVGAGI. Written as DNA, the CDR3 is TGTGCCATCCGGGACAGCCTTTTCCGCTATGGCTACACCTTC. This sequence encodes CAIRDSLFRYGYTF.

This clone was seen a single time. The genes are TRBV29-1 and TRBJ2-2, with D perhaps given as TRBD1 or TRBD2 (5 bases each). Germline V CDR1 and CDR2: SQVTM, ANQGSEA. V gave up 6 bases and J gave up 1 base, with 12 bases separating them. The CDR3 has 14 residues. The CDR3 nucleotides are TGCAGCGTAGCCGGGACGGTGAACACCGGGGAGCTGTTTTTT. The encoded protein is CSVAGTVNTGELFF.

This clone has a single count. V and J are TRBV6-6 and TRBJ1-6, with a tentative D call TRBD1 (5 bases). V was cut by 2 bases and J by 0 bases, with 8 bases left in between. The length of the CDR3 is 16 residues. The germline CDR1 and CDR2 sequences are MNHNY and SVGAGI (reference sequence). CDR3 sequence reads: CASSYGALSYNSPLHF. The CDR3 coding sequence is TGTGCCAGCAGTTACGGGGCCCTCTCCTATAATTCACCCCTCCACTTT.

The chain employs TRBV6-2 or TRBV6-3 and TRBJ2-3, with TRBD2 matching 8 bases. Germline trimming cut 2 bases from V and 2 bases from J; bases unmatched to any gene: 3. Germline loops: CDR1 MNHEY, CDR2 SVGEGT. The CDR3 length is 15 residues. The CDR3 DNA follows: TGTGCCAGCAGTTACGGAGCGGGGGACACAGATACGCAGTATTTT. Translated, it gives CASSYGAGDTDTQYF.

The chain employs TRBV3-1 (or the pseudogene TRBV3-2) and TRBJ2-5, with a weak D call TRBD1 (7 bases). V gave up 1 base and J gave up 3 bases, with 15 bases separating them. CDR1 and CDR2 (germline): LGHDT, YNNKEL (reference sequence). This CDR3 is built from 16 residues. CDR3 sequence reads: CASSQGGLQGEETQYF. CDR3 bases: TGTGCCAGCAGCCAAGGGGGACTCCAGGGGGAAGAGACCCAGTACTTC.

Only one count was recorded for this clone. The V gene is TRBV5-1, the J gene TRBJ1-2, with 7 positions matching TRBD1. The J segment lost 1 base and the V segment lost 0 bases, leaving 0 bases of the junction unmatched. CDR1 and CDR2 (germline): SGHRS, YFSETQ. The CDR3 consists of 14 residues. CDR3 loop: CASSLAGGNYGYTF. The CDR3 DNA reads TGCGCCAGCAGCTTGGCAGGGGGTAACTATGGCTACACCTTC.

This sequence joins TRBV7-2 and TRBJ1-6, with 7 bases fitting TRBD1. The V and J ends lost 1 base and 9 bases, in that order; junction bases with no gene match: 6. The germline CDR1 and CDR2 sequences are SGHTA and FQGNSA. This CDR3 is 15 amino acids long. The CDR3 reads CASSLGTGVSSPLHF. The CDR3 DNA sequence: TGTGCCAGCAGCTTAGGCACAGGGGTTAGTTCACCCCTCCACTTT.

The CDR3 reads CASSEWTGTSYGYTF. The DNA for the CDR3 is TGTGCCAGCAGCGAATGGACCGGGACTTCCTATGGCTACACCTTC. V and J are TRBV7-2 and TRBJ1-2; maybe TRBD1 (5 bases). The germline V gene has CDR1 SGHTA and CDR2 FQGNSA. The CDR3 is made up of 15 amino acids. The germline V and J ends were trimmed by 5 bases and 4 bases, with 17 bases remaining between them.

This clone was seen only once. The rearrangement uses TRBV27 and TRBJ1-6, with a weak D call TRBD1 (5 bases). The CDR3 covers 14 residues. CDR1 MNHEY and CDR2 SMNVEV come from the germline V gene (reference sequence). V lost 7 bases and J 9 bases, leaving 16 bases between the germline ends. CDR3 residues: CASTLWGRGSPLHF. CDR3 nucleotide sequence: TGTGCCAGCACCCTATGGGGGAGAGGTTCACCCCTCCACTTT.

This clone showed up just once. The DNA for the CDR3 is TGTGCCAGCAGTACAGGGGGAACTGAAGCTTTCTTT. Translating it yields CASSTGGTEAFF. V and J are TRBV12-3 or TRBV12-4 and TRBJ1-1, with 8 bases fitting TRBD1. The CDR3 runs 12 residues. Losses at the gene ends were 5 bases for V and 5 bases for J; bases not matched to a gene: 1.

The genes are TRBV5-6 and TRBJ1-4; TRBD1 is a possible D gene (6 bases). Germline CDR1 SGHDT, CDR2 YYEEEE. This CDR3 is built from 16 residues. The ends were cut back, 3 bases at V and 8 bases at J, with 20 bases in the middle. The CDR3 DNA follows: TGTGCCAGCAGCTATACCGTGGGGGGGCCCCGGGAAAAACTGTTTTTT. Its protein is CASSYTVGGPREKLFF.

The chain links TRBV7-8 to TRBJ1-4; D gene unclear. The CDR3 totals 15 residues. CDR1 SGHVS and CDR2 FQNEAQ come from the germline V gene. The ends were cut back, 5 bases at V and 1 base at J, with 11 bases in the middle. The CDR3 loop reads CASSPQRLTNEKLFF. CDR3 in DNA: TGTGCCAGCAGCCCCCAAAGACTAACTAATGAAAAACTGTTTTTT. Drawing the rest from reference TRBV7-8 and TRBJ1-4, the complete variable domain is GAGVSQSPRYKVAKRGQDVALRCDPISGHVSLFWYQQALGQGPEFLTYFQNEAQLDKSGLPSDRFFAERPEGSVSTLKIQRTQQEDSAVYLCASSPQRLTNEKLFFGSGTQLSVL.

In its sample, this clone was seen once. The chain has TRBV5-1 and TRBJ2-1; 10 nucleotides align to TRBD2. Looked up from germline, CDR1 is SGHRS and CDR2 is YFSETQ. The CDR3 length is 15 residues. Losses at the gene ends were 2 bases for V and 8 bases for J; bases not matched to a gene: 7. The CDR3 nucleotides read TGCGCCAGCAGCTTAACTAGCGGGGTTATCCATGAGCAGTTCTTC. Protein: CASSLTSGVIHEQFF.

CDR3 in amino acids: CASSPPGQANTEAFF. CDR3 nucleotides: TGTGCCAGCTCGCCCCCGGGACAGGCCAACACTGAAGCTTTCTTT. The chain is built from TRBV18 and TRBJ1-1, with 8 bases matching TRBD1. The CDR3 runs 15 residues. J was trimmed by 2 bases and V by 6 bases; bases with no gene match: 8. Germline V gene sequence: CDR1 KGHSH, CDR2 LQKENI.

The chain is built from TRBV9 and TRBJ1-3; D perhaps matches TRBD1 (6 bases). Germline CDR1 reads SGDLS; CDR2 reads YYNGEE. There are 12 residues in the CDR3. V was clipped by 4 bases and J by 4 bases, with 6 bases between them. This chain's CDR3 is CASSTGGNTIYF. The CDR3 bases are TGTGCCAGCAGCACAGGGGGAAACACCATATATTTT.

The chain uses TRBV5-5 and TRBJ2-1, with 8 bases aligning to TRBD1. V dropped 4 bases and J dropped 4; count of bases not matched to a gene: 7. This CDR3 spans 15 amino acids. The germline CDR1 and CDR2 sequences are SGHKS and YYEKEE (reference sequence). This chain's CDR3 is CASSASGQEYNEQFF. The CDR3 DNA follows: TGTGCCAGCAGCGCGTCGGGACAGGAGTACAATGAGCAGTTCTTC.

This clone occurred once. The chain couples TRBV7-6 to TRBJ1-4; D is ambiguous. CDR1 is SGHVS and CDR2 is FNYEAQ in the germline V gene. Trimming stripped 1 base from V and 4 bases from J, with 16 bases between. The CDR3 is 17 amino acids. The CDR3 bases are TGTGCCAGCAGCTTAGTTCCTCCTGGGCGGGGTAATGAAAAACTGTTTTTT. Protein: CASSLVPPGRGNEKLFF.

V usage is TRBV6-5 and J usage is TRBJ1-1, with D unclear. The CDR3 loop spans 13 amino acids. Germline loops: CDR1 MNHEY, CDR2 SVGAGI. The V end lost 7 bases, the J end lost 7 bases, and 16 bases lay between the germline ends. This CDR3 is CASTLTGLGEAFF. CDR3 DNA: TGTGCCAGCACCCTGACGGGTTTGGGTGAAGCTTTCTTT.